The entry that follows covers one T cell receptor beta chain sequence. Across several immunoSEQ plates, the genomic DNA of each subset was split evenly. For unsorted PBMC, 300 ng DNA per replicate equaled tens of thousands of T cell genomes. Clones were sequenced by immunoSEQ multiplex PCR, and TCRdb holds only the in-frame ones, with some missing. This table holds some 500,000 clones, over 60% found once. This record belongs to a study of shared clonotypes between healthy human individuals. The germline V gene has CDR1 SGHTA and CDR2 FQGTGA. The CDR3 contains 13 residues. The junction had 3 bases not matched to a gene; V was cut back by 5 bases and J by 5 bases. Each sample came from a Caucasian adult donor living in Nashville, Tennessee.

Sequenced input: PBMCs. The V call is TRBV7-3, the J call TRBJ2-1; TRBD2 agrees at 7 bases. This TCR was recovered from a woman aged 40 to 50 in good health. Some clones in this sample may be carry-over from other donors' samples. The CDR3 region is CASSKGLHNEQFF. CDR3 sequence (DNA): TGTGCCAGCAGCAAGGGACTACACAATGAGCAGTTCTTC.